Each of the 11 T cell receptor beta chains below was sequenced from the same sample in a study of graft-versus-host responses after intestinal transplantation. This table comes from immunoSEQ multiplex PCR, and its TCRdb copy is limited to in-frame clones, with some not included. The sample shows fewer than 95,000 clones, over 80% of them seen only once. These receptors lack a known antigen. The source material was unstimulated CD8+ T cells sorted from spleen or lymph node cells, sampled before intestinal transplant. The origin of the receptors is a human donor who received an intestinal transplant.

V usage is TRBV11-2 and J usage is TRBJ2-4; possible D gene TRBD2, 6 bases. This CDR3 comprises 16 residues. V was cut by 3 bases and J by 1 base, with 13 bases left in between. CDR1 SGHAT and CDR2 FQNNGV come from the germline V gene. The CDR3 coding sequence is TGTGCCAGCAGCTTCTTTAGCGGTCGGGCCAAAAACATTCAGTACTTC. Protein sequence: CASSFFSGRAKNIQYF.

This clone was observed a handful of times. The chain links TRBV5-1 to TRBJ2-7; 7 nucleotides agree with TRBD1. V was clipped by 0 bases and J by 3 bases; unmatched bases: 3. This CDR3 spans 14 amino acids. Per the germline V gene, CDR1 is SGHRS and CDR2 is YFSETQ. This CDR3 reads CASSLGAGGYEQYF. The CDR3 DNA follows: TGCGCCAGCAGCTTGGGGGCAGGGGGCTACGAGCAGTACTTC.

The V gene is TRBV19, the J gene TRBJ1-3; D perhaps matches TRBD1 (5 bases). This CDR3 comprises 13 residues. V lost 5 bases and J lost 1, with 6 bases in between. Germline CDR1 is LNHDA and CDR2 is SQIVND (reference sequence). CDR3 sequence: CASSPGSGNTIYF. DNA of the CDR3: TGTGCCAGTAGTCCAGGGTCTGGAAACACCATATATTTT.

The chain couples TRBV9 to TRBJ1-1; D is uncertain. The CDR3 has 14 amino acids. From germline, CDR1 is SGDLS and CDR2 YYNGEE. V lost 3 bases and J 1 base, leaving 10 bases between the germline ends. The CDR3 sequence is CASSGGGWNTEAFF. The CDR3 coding sequence is TGTGCCAGCAGCGGTGGAGGGTGGAACACTGAAGCTTTCTTT.

CDR3 amino acids: CASSEGWPNTGELFF. Here the CDR3 DNA reads TGTGCCAGCAGTGAAGGGTGGCCAAACACCGGGGAGCTGTTTTTT. The genes are TRBV6-1 and TRBJ2-2, with D unresolved. The CDR3 runs to 15 residues. Germline lookup yields CDR1 MNHNS and CDR2 SASEGT. The V end was cut by 1 base, the J end by 2 bases, with 8 bases between.

This chain joins TRBV11-3 and TRBJ1-6; D gene ambiguous. CDR3 length equals 18 residues. V lost 1 base and J lost 0, with 13 bases in between. CDR1 is SGHNT and CDR2 is YENEEA in the germline V gene. The CDR3 DNA is TGTGCCAGCAGCTTAGGCGAGCGGCTGAGCTCCTATAATTCACCCCTCCACTTT. It encodes CASSLGERLSSYNSPLHF.

The table lists this clone with a few counts. The rearrangement uses TRBV4-3 and TRBJ1-1; no definite D call. The CDR3 covers 16 residues. The germline V gene has CDR1 LGHNA and CDR2 YSLEER. Deletions cut 0 bases from V and 5 bases from J, with 16 bases between. CDR3 residues: CASSQDLLLGGTEAFF. The CDR3 nucleotides are TGCGCCAGCAGCCAAGATCTGCTTCTCGGAGGGACTGAAGCTTTCTTT.

V and J are TRBV2 and TRBJ1-2; D gene ambiguous. Trimming shortened V by 3 bases and J by 3 bases, and 14 bases separated the two germline ends. The CDR3 sequence is 15 residues long. Germline V gives CDR1 SNHLY, CDR2 FYNNEI. The CDR3 spells CASSELQSPYYGYTF. The CDR3 DNA sequence: TGTGCCAGCAGTGAGCTGCAGTCCCCCTACTATGGCTACACCTTC.

This clone is a singleton in its sample. The V and J genes are TRBV4-1 and TRBJ2-7, with 9 bases that match TRBD2. The germline V gene has CDR1 MGHRA and CDR2 YSYEKL. This CDR3 is built from 15 residues. The trim removed 3 bases at V and 4 bases at J, leaving 7 bases unmatched. As DNA, the CDR3 is TGCGCCAGCAGCCAGCCGGGACTAGCAAGGTACGAGCAGTACTTC. Translated: CASSQPGLARYEQYF.

The V gene is TRBV7-8, the J gene TRBJ2-4, with D unclear. The germline gives CDR1 SGHVS, CDR2 FQNEAQ. The V end lost 1 base, the J end lost 5 bases, and 6 bases lay between the germline ends. The CDR3 loop spans 13 amino acids. This CDR3 reads CASSLVSENIQYF. The CDR3 coding sequence is TGTGCCAGCAGCTTAGTTTCGGAAAACATTCAGTACTTC.

The rearrangement joins TRBV7-9 to TRBJ2-7; 13 nucleotides match TRBD2. V was clipped by 5 bases and J by 3 bases; unmatched bases: 1. Germline CDR1 reads SEHNR; CDR2 reads FQNEAQ (reference sequence). The CDR3 covers 14 residues. The CDR3 spells CASSRTSGSYEQYF. The CDR3 nucleotides are TGTGCCAGCAGCCGGACTAGCGGGAGCTACGAGCAGTACTTC.